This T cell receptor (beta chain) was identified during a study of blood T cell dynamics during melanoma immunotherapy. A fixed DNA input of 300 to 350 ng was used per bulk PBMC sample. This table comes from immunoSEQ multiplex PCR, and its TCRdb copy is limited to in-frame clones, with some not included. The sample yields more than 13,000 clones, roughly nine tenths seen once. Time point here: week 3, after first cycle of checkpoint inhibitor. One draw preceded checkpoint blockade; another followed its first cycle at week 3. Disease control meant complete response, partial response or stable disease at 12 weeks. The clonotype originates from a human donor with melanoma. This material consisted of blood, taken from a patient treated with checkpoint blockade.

CDR3 loop: CASSERTSGAYNEQFF. In DNA form, the CDR3 reads TGCGCCAGCAGTGAGAGGACTAGCGGGGCCTACAATGAGCAGTTCTTC. The rearrangement joins TRBV10-1 to TRBJ2-1; 12 bases agree with TRBD2. The V segment lost 2 bases and the J segment 2 bases; nucleotides outside the gene matches: 1. This CDR3 spans 16 amino acids. From germline, CDR1 is WNHNN and CDR2 SYGVQD (reference sequence).